These 3 T cell receptor beta chains originate from one sample sequenced in a study of long-term antiretroviral therapy in people with HIV. Version v3.0 of the immunoSEQ assay ran at survey level. The protocol was immunoSEQ multiplex PCR, while the TCRdb copy is restricted to in-frame clones and leaves out a portion. The sample has around 20,000 clones; approximately 83% are singletons. The material sequenced was unsorted PBMCs, taken 0.5 years before starting antiretroviral therapy. The source of these receptors is a man between 18 and 29 years old with HIV.

The genes are TRBV6-5 and TRBJ2-7, with 9 bases lining up with TRBD1. J was trimmed by 7 bases and V by 7 bases; bases with no gene match: 8. Germline V lookup: CDR1 MNHEY, CDR2 SVGAGI. The CDR3 contains 13 residues. Here the CDR3 DNA reads TGTGCCAGCACCCTAGAGGGGACAGGGGAGCAGTACTTC. Translated: CASTLEGTGEQYF.

The chain uses TRBV19 and TRBJ1-1; D gene ambiguous. Trimming pared 0 bases from V and 0 bases from J, leaving 11 bases between. Germline V gene sequence: CDR1 LNHDA, CDR2 SQIVND (reference sequence). The CDR3 is 16 residues long. The CDR3 is CASSIDLDGLNTEAFF. Written as DNA, the CDR3 is TGTGCCAGTAGTATAGATCTGGATGGGTTGAACACTGAAGCTTTCTTT.

The chain recombines TRBV10-3 with TRBJ2-1, with no clear D. The germline V and J ends were trimmed by 3 bases and 7 bases, with 10 bases remaining between them. CDR3 length equals 13 residues. Germline values: CDR1 ENHRY, CDR2 SYGVKD. For the CDR3, the DNA is TGTGCCATCAGTGACTCACTGTTAAATGAGCAGTTCTTC. This sequence encodes CAISDSLLNEQFF.